One sample yielded the 9 T cell receptor beta chains listed below, sequenced in a study of metastatic and nonmetastatic thyroid tumors. Patients were all untreated before their thyroid surgery. TCRdb re-called the PCR reads with MiXCR. The sample gives around 23,000 clones, more than 25% of which show up once; about 5% is in the top ten. Sequencing was done on a sample of tumor tissue. The receptors shown here come from a female donor with papillary thyroid cancer or a benign thyroid nodule (not recorded which). Some clones in this sample may be carry-over from other donors' samples.

At least ten counts were recorded for this clone. The chain joins TRBV6-1 to TRBJ1-1; D is unresolved. Germline V CDR1 and CDR2: MNHNS, SASEGT. The germline V and J ends were trimmed by 5 bases and 8 bases, with 9 bases remaining between them. The CDR3 sequence is 11 residues long. The CDR3 DNA reads TGTGCCAGCAGTCACCAGACGGAAGCTTTCTTT. This encodes CASSHQTEAFF.

This clone was seen more than once but under ten times. The gene calls are TRBV9 and TRBJ2-5, with TRBD2 matching 11 bases. From germline, CDR1 is SGDLS and CDR2 YYNGEE. This CDR3 has 17 residues. J lost 4 bases, V lost 0 bases, and 8 bases had no gene match. CDR3 amino acids: CASSVGCSGGATETQYF. CDR3 nucleotide sequence: TGTGCCAGCAGCGTAGGGTGTAGCGGGGGGGCAACAGAGACCCAGTACTTC.

This clone was counted at least ten times. The V gene is TRBV5-6, the J gene TRBJ1-2; 7 bases agree with TRBD1. Germline V gene data show CDR1 as SGHDT and CDR2 as YYEEEE. The CDR3 has 14 residues. J gave up 6 bases and V 1 base, and 6 bases lay outside the gene matches. The CDR3 bases are TGTGCCAGCAGCTTGATGGGGACAGTCGATGGCTACACCTTC. This translates into CASSLMGTVDGYTF.

This clone was counted at least ten times. The genes are TRBV3-1 and TRBJ1-1, with 7 bases that match TRBD1. Germline trimming cut 4 bases from V and 3 bases from J; bases unmatched to any gene: 5. The CDR3 extends over 14 amino acids. Germline V gene data show CDR1 as LGHDT and CDR2 as YNNKEL (reference sequence). CDR3 protein: CASSLWDSHTEAFF. CDR3 coding DNA: TGTGCCAGCAGCCTATGGGACAGCCACACTGAAGCTTTCTTT. Looking up the rest from reference TRBV3-1 and TRBJ1-1 gives the full variable domain: DTAVSQTPKYLVTQMGNDKSIKCEQNLGHDTMYWYKQDSKKFLKIMFSYNNKELIINETVPNRFSPKSPDKAHLNLHINSLELGDSAVYFCASSLWDSHTEAFFGQGTRLTVV.

Details on this clone: A much larger clone is a single base away; this may be a read error. The rearrangement uses TRBV29-1 and TRBJ2-1; possible D gene TRBD2, 6 bases. CDR3 length equals 13 residues. Trimming took off 7 bases at V and 9 bases at J, with 19 bases between the two ends. Germline values: CDR1 SQVTM, CDR2 ANQGSEA. CDR3 in amino acids: CSAPSGVRGEQFF. Written as DNA, the CDR3 is TGCAGCGCCCCGTCGGGGGTGCGGGGTGAGCAGTTCTTC.

Points on this clone: The junction shows a germline mismatch at one end, possibly a read error. The chain employs TRBV5-1 and TRBJ2-7; D is uncertain. This CDR3 spans 13 amino acids. Germline V CDR1 and CDR2: SGHRS, YFSETQ. The CDR3 DNA is TGCGCCAGCAAGGATGGAGCAGTCTACGAGCGGTACTTC. Amino acids: CASKDGAVYERYF.

This clone was seen at least ten times. This rearrangement joins TRBV3-1 to TRBJ1-2; TRBD1 is a possible D gene (6 bases). Germline CDR1 is LGHDT and CDR2 is YNNKEL (reference sequence). The CDR3 length is 14 residues. Trimming cost V 4 bases and J 4 bases, with 13 bases left between them. The CDR3, as DNA: TGTGCCAGCAGCCGAGAGGGGGGTCGCTATGGCTACACCTTC. Residues: CASSREGGRYGYTF. Using reference TRBV3-1 and TRBJ1-2 for the parts outside the CDR3, the full variable domain is DTAVSQTPKYLVTQMGNDKSIKCEQNLGHDTMYWYKQDSKKFLKIMFSYNNKELIINETVPNRFSPKSPDKAHLNLHINSLELGDSAVYFCASSREGGRYGYTFGSGTRLTVV.

This clone came up a few times. Its ends do not fully match the called genes, so a read error is possible. V is TRBV6-1 and J is TRBJ2-2; 7 nucleotides agree with TRBD2. Per germline, CDR1 MNHNS and CDR2 SASEGT. The length of the CDR3 is 14 residues. This chain's CDR3 is CASSQGAGTVELFF. CDR3 sequence (DNA): TGTGCCAGCAGCCAGGGAGCGGGGACCGTGGAGCTGTTTTTT.

This clone was recorded only once. The junction departs from the called germline gene at one end, perhaps through a read error. This sequence joins TRBV9 and TRBJ2-1; D not certain. In germline, CDR1 is SGDLS, CDR2 YYNGEE. The CDR3 is 17 amino acids. Written as DNA, the CDR3 is TGTGCCAGCAGAGTAGAAGGTCGAGAAACCCACTACAATGAGCAGTTCTTC. Translating gives CASRVEGRETHYNEQFF. The whole variable domain, filled in from reference TRBV9 and TRBJ2-1, reads DSGVTQTPKHLITATGQRVTLRCSPRSGDLSVYWYQQSLDQGLQFLIQYYNGEERAKGNILERFSAQQFPDLHSELNLSSLELGDSALYFCASRVEGRETHYNEQFFGPGTRLTVL.